These 6 T cell receptor beta chains share one sample of origin, sequenced in a study of T cell responses to AZD1222 COVID-19 vaccine. The assay was immunoSEQ multiplex PCR, and TCRdb's table has in-frame clones only and misses some. The sample shows about 120,000 clones, roughly 92% of them seen only once. The starting material was peripheral blood, obtained on day 0 of AZD1222 vaccination. The receptor set was obtained from an adult in good health.

This clone was seen only once. The chain combines TRBV30 with TRBJ1-1; D unclear. This CDR3 has 15 amino acids. The V gene lost 4 bases and the J gene lost 1 base, with 16 bases spanning the gap. Germline V lookup: CDR1 GTSNPN, CDR2 SVGIG (reference sequence). The CDR3: CAWTNDRMGNTEAFF. The CDR3 nucleotides read TGTGCCTGGACCAACGATCGCATGGGGAACACTGAAGCTTTCTTT.

The chain links TRBV29-1 to TRBJ1-1; no firm D call. V lost 3 bases to trimming and J lost 2 bases, with 16 bases between them. From germline, CDR1 is SQVTM and CDR2 ANQGSEA. The CDR3 is 15 residues long. The CDR3 region has the DNA TGCAGCGTTGATCCCTTCCAGTGGACTAACACTGAAGCTTTCTTT. The encoded protein is CSVDPFQWTNTEAFF.

The chain couples TRBV5-1 to TRBJ1-2; no definite D call. V lost 0 bases, J lost 4 bases, and 10 bases lay in between. The CDR3 runs to 14 residues. Germline assignment: CDR1 SGHRS and CDR2 YFSETQ. CDR3 protein: CASSLEGLIYGYTF. Written as DNA, the CDR3 is TGCGCCAGCAGCTTGGAGGGTTTAATCTATGGCTACACCTTC.

The chain is built from TRBV7-6 and TRBJ2-2; 9 positions agree with TRBD1. Germline values: CDR1 SGHVS, CDR2 FNYEAQ. The V segment lost 4 bases and the J segment 1 base; nucleotides outside the gene matches: 1. CDR3 length equals 15 residues. CDR3 in amino acids: CASSWGQGNTGELFF. The CDR3 bases are TGTGCCAGCAGCTGGGGACAGGGGAACACCGGGGAGCTGTTTTTT.

This clone was recorded many times. The chain links TRBV10-3 to TRBJ2-2; 8 positions match TRBD1. The CDR3 runs 14 residues. V trimming: 11 bases; J trimming: 3 bases; junction bases outside the gene matches: 8. Germline V gives CDR1 ENHRY, CDR2 SYGVKD. CDR3 region: CASEDRADTGELFF. DNA for the CDR3: TGTGCCTCCGAGGACAGGGCTGACACCGGGGAGCTGTTTTTT.

The gene calls are TRBV11-3 and TRBJ2-7; no definite D call. Germline CDR1 and CDR2: SGHNT and YENEEA. The CDR3 runs to 13 residues. V lost 1 base, J lost 3 bases, and 7 bases lay in between. The DNA of the CDR3 is TGTGCCAGCAGCTTAGCCCCGAGCTACGAGCAGTACTTC. As protein: CASSLAPSYEQYF.